Each of the 29 T cell receptor beta chains below was sequenced from the same sample in a study of B cell selection in AIRE deficiency. Sorted regulatory T cells were CD4-positive, CD25-high and CD127-low or negative. TCRdb's table, derived via immunoSEQ multiplex PCR, lists solely in-frame clones and lacks some. In the table there are 20,000 or so clones, nearly 95% of which are singletons. The sample taken for sequencing was CD4+CD25+ Tregs sorted from PBMCs. Every receptor here comes from a human donor in good health.

The chain has TRBV19 and TRBJ2-1; weak D call: TRBD1 (5 bases). Trimming took off 4 bases at V and 1 base at J, with 5 bases between the two ends. Per the germline V gene, CDR1 is LNHDA and CDR2 is SQIVND (reference sequence). CDR3 size: 13 residues. CDR3 in amino acids: CASSKGSYNEQFF. DNA of the CDR3: TGTGCCAGTAGTAAGGGGTCCTACAATGAGCAGTTCTTC.

V usage is TRBV7-9 and J usage is TRBJ2-5; the match to TRBD2 covers 9 bases. This CDR3 contains 14 residues. Trimming removed 3 bases from V and 4 bases from J; junction bases left unmatched: 3. Germline V CDR1 and CDR2: SEHNR, FQNEAQ (reference sequence). The CDR3 sequence: CASSFSGSRETQYF. The CDR3 bases are TGTGCCAGCAGCTTTAGCGGGAGTAGAGAGACCCAGTACTTC. Based on the CDR3 plus reference TRBV7-9 and TRBJ2-5, the full variable domain is DTGVSQNPRHKITKRGQNVTFRCDPISEHNRLYWYRQTLGQGPEFLTYFQNEAQLEKSRLLSDRFSAERPKGSFSTLEIQRTEQGDSAMYLCASSFSGSRETQYFGPGTRLLVL.

The genes are TRBV6-1 and TRBJ1-4; 9 positions match TRBD1. The CDR3 contains 14 residues. The junction had 9 bases not matched to a gene; V was cut back by 10 bases and J by 6 bases. Germline values: CDR1 MNHNS, CDR2 SASEGT. The CDR3 sequence: CATGRGTGYEKLFF. The CDR3 DNA reads as TGTGCCACCGGAAGAGGGACAGGGTATGAAAAACTGTTTTTT.

In its sample, this clone ranks as medium-sized. The chain has TRBV6-6 and TRBJ1-1; D gene ambiguous. V shed 2 bases and J shed 1 base, with 2 bases lying between them. This CDR3 spans 12 amino acids. CDR1 MNHNY and CDR2 SVGAGI come from the germline V gene (reference sequence). The CDR3 DNA reads TGTGCCAGCAGTTACGAGAACACTGAAGCTTTCTTT. This sequence encodes CASSYENTEAFF.

The rearrangement uses TRBV5-1 and TRBJ2-3; 7 bases align to TRBD2. This CDR3 is 17 amino acids long. CDR1 and CDR2 from the germline V gene are SGHRS and YFSETQ. V shed 1 base and J 0 bases; nucleotides not matched to a gene: 8. Here the CDR3 DNA reads TGCGCCAGCAGCTTGTTGATGCGGGGGTCTAGCACAGATACGCAGTATTTT. It yields the protein CASSLLMRGSSTDTQYF. The variable domain in full, completed from reference TRBV5-1 and TRBJ2-3, reads KAGVTQTPRYLIKTRGQQVTLSCSPISGHRSVSWYQQTPGQGLQFLFEYFSETQRNKGNFPGRFSGRQFSNSRSEMNVSTLELGDSALYLCASSLLMRGSSTDTQYFGPGTRLTVL.

The chain has TRBV11-1 and TRBJ2-1; possibly TRBD1 for D (6 bases). CDR1 and CDR2 (germline): SGHAT, FQDESV (reference sequence). The length of the CDR3 is 14 residues. V was clipped by 5 bases and J by 4 bases, with 12 bases between them. The CDR3 loop is CASSRLQGYNEQFF. The CDR3 coding sequence is TGTGCCAGCAGCCGTCTACAGGGTTACAATGAGCAGTTCTTC.

V and J are TRBV6-1 and TRBJ2-7, with a possible D match to TRBD1 (7 bases). This CDR3 spans 15 amino acids. From germline, CDR1 is MNHNS and CDR2 SASEGT. Trimming took 6 bases from V and 3 from J, leaving 18 bases between them. The DNA for the CDR3 is TGTGCCAGCAGCGTCATTGGAGGGGGCGGCTACGAGCAGTACTTC. Protein product: CASSVIGGGGYEQYF.

The chain is built from TRBV18 and TRBJ1-1, with 11 bases matching TRBD1. CDR1 is KGHSH and CDR2 is LQKENI in the germline V gene. V trimming: 4 bases; J trimming: 3 bases; junction bases outside the gene matches: 1. The CDR3 spans 14 residues. In DNA form, the CDR3 reads TGTGCCAGCTCACGGACAGGGGGCGACACTGAAGCTTTCTTT. Its protein product is CASSRTGGDTEAFF. The full variable domain, with the rest looked up from reference TRBV18 and TRBJ1-1, is NAGVMQNPRHLVRRRGQEARLRCSPMKGHSHVYWYRQLPEEGLKFMVYLQKENIIDESGMPKERFSAEFPKEGPSILRIQQVVRGDSAAYFCASSRTGGDTEAFFGQGTRLTVV.

The rearrangement links TRBV10-3 to TRBJ1-6; D is undetermined. Deletions cut 2 bases from V and 5 bases from J, with 7 bases between. The V gene's germline CDR1 is ENHRY and CDR2 SYGVKD. The length of the CDR3 is 14 residues. In nucleotides, the CDR3 is TGTGCCATCAGTGAGGGGGTGCATAATTCACCCCTCCACTTT. Residues: CAISEGVHNSPLHF.

This rearrangement joins TRBV6-1 to TRBJ2-7, with D possibly being TRBD1 (6 bases). Germline lookup yields CDR1 MNHNS and CDR2 SASEGT. With 1 base removed from V and 6 bases from J, the gap between germline ends came to 25 bases. The CDR3 consists of 18 residues. The DNA for the CDR3 is TGTGCCAGCAGTGAAGGCGGTTGGGGGCGGACCACGGGGACCGAGCAGTACTTC. Translating gives CASSEGGWGRTTGTEQYF.

The CDR3 spells CARRTSGRKNTGELFF. CDR3 DNA sequence: TGTGCCAGGAGGACTAGCGGGAGGAAGAACACCGGGGAGCTGTTTTTT. The chain combines TRBV25-1 with TRBJ2-2; 14 bases match TRBD2. Germline V gene sequence: CDR1 MGHDK, CDR2 SYGVNS. Trimming removed 9 bases from V and 1 base from J; junction bases left unmatched: 4. The CDR3 totals 16 residues.

The chain carries TRBV9 and TRBJ2-3; a possible D gene is TRBD2 (6 bases). V lost 4 bases to trimming and J lost 5 bases, with 11 bases between them. CDR3 length equals 13 residues. In germline, CDR1 is SGDLS, CDR2 YYNGEE. Here the CDR3 DNA reads TGTGCCAGCAGCCCACTAGCTTTAGATACGCAGTATTTT. Translation gives CASSPLALDTQYF. Supplemented by reference TRBV9 and TRBJ2-3, the full variable domain reads DSGVTQTPKHLITATGQRVTLRCSPRSGDLSVYWYQQSLDQGLQFLIQYYNGEERAKGNILERFSAQQFPDLHSELNLSSLELGDSALYFCASSPLALDTQYFGPGTRLTVL.

The chain couples TRBV7-2 to TRBJ2-7, with 10 bases aligning to TRBD1. Germline loops: CDR1 SGHTA, CDR2 FQGNSA. The CDR3 totals 16 residues. The ends lost 1 base at V and 4 bases at J; junction bases unmatched: 7. The CDR3 DNA reads as TGTGCCAGCAGCTTAGGCAGACAGGGGGCGGGTTACGAGCAGTACTTC. Residues: CASSLGRQGAGYEQYF.

This clone appeared a single time. The CDR3 DNA reads as TGTGCCAGCAGCACTCCCCAGACAGGGTTAGCTTTCTTT. This encodes CASSTPQTGLAFF. The chain uses TRBV6-5 and TRBJ1-1; 7 bases map to TRBD1. J gave up 10 bases and V 6 bases, and 11 bases lay outside the gene matches. Germline V CDR1 and CDR2: MNHEY, SVGAGI. The CDR3 covers 13 residues.

This clone was detected once. V gene TRBV7-9 combines with J gene TRBJ1-1, with unresolved D. This CDR3 spans 13 amino acids. V was shortened by 5 bases and J by 4 bases, with 11 bases between the two germline ends. Germline V gives CDR1 SEHNR, CDR2 FQNEAQ (reference sequence). CDR3 coding DNA: TGTGCCAGCAGCGCCCGGGTTTCCACTGAAGCTTTCTTT. Its translation is CASSARVSTEAFF.

The rearrangement joins TRBV27 to TRBJ2-5; D remains unclear. The V end was cut by 3 bases, the J end by 2 bases, with 10 bases between. The CDR3 is 14 amino acids. Germline V gives CDR1 MNHEY, CDR2 SMNVEV (reference sequence). CDR3 region: CASSFSARQETQYF. The CDR3 DNA follows: TGTGCCAGCAGTTTCTCGGCCAGACAAGAGACCCAGTACTTC.

In regard to this clone: At one end, the junction sequence differs from germline, possibly due to a read error. The chain links TRBV11-2 to TRBJ1-1; no clear D. This CDR3 is 13 amino acids long. Germline V gives CDR1 SGHAT, CDR2 FQNNGV. For the CDR3, the DNA is TGTGCCAGCAGCCCTAACCTGAAAACTGAAGCTTTCTTT. Encoded protein: CASSPNLKTEAFF.

The chain links TRBV7-2 to TRBJ2-3; D not certain. The V and J ends lost 3 bases and 6 bases respectively, with 10 bases between them. Germline V gene lookup returns CDR1 SGHTA and CDR2 FQGNSA. This CDR3 has 13 residues. Here the CDR3 DNA reads TGTGCCAGCAGCTTGAGGCAGACCGATACGCAGTATTTT. Translating gives CASSLRQTDTQYF. The variable domain in full, completed from reference TRBV7-2 and TRBJ2-3, reads GAGVSQSPSNKVTEKGKDVELRCDPISGHTALYWYRQSLGQGLEFLIYFQGNSAPDKSGLPSDRFSAERTGGSVSTLTIQRTQQEDSAVYLCASSLRQTDTQYFGPGTRLTVL.

V is TRBV9 and J is TRBJ1-6; 9 bases fit TRBD1. CDR1 is SGDLS, CDR2 YYNGEE, per germline. This CDR3 has 17 residues. Trimming removed 5 bases from V and 2 bases from J; junction bases left unmatched: 8. The CDR3 nucleotides are TGTGCCAGCAGTCCTAACAGGGGGCGCACCTATAATTCACCCCTCCACTTT. It specifies CASSPNRGRTYNSPLHF.

The chain recombines TRBV6-4 with TRBJ2-3; perhaps TRBD1 as D (5 bases). The CDR3 length is 12 residues. Between the trimmed V and J ends, which lost 8 bases and 4 bases, there was a span of 10 bases. Germline V gives CDR1 MRHNA, CDR2 SNTAGT. The CDR3 protein is CASGSGSDTQYF. The CDR3 DNA reads TGTGCCAGCGGCTCAGGGTCAGATACGCAGTATTTT.

The CDR3 DNA follows: TGTGCCGTCGAGCCCAGCACAGATACGCAGTATTTT. Amino acid sequence: CAVEPSTDTQYF. This chain links TRBV6-1 with TRBJ2-3, with D unresolved. This CDR3 has 12 residues. Germline V gives CDR1 MNHNS, CDR2 SASEGT. Trimming cost V 11 bases and J 0 bases, with 9 bases left between them.

This clone was picked up one time. One end of the junction is discordant with germline, which a read error may explain. V gene TRBV5-6 combines with J gene TRBJ2-2; D remains ambiguous. Germline V lookup: CDR1 SGHDT, CDR2 YYEEEE. This CDR3 has 12 amino acids. CDR3 sequence reads: CASSSNAGELFF. CDR3 DNA: TGTGCCAGCAGCTCGAACGCCGGGGAGCTGTTTTTT. Drawing the rest from reference TRBV5-6 and TRBJ2-2, the complete variable domain is DAGVTQSPTHLIKTRGQQVTLRCSPKSGHDTVSWYQQALGQGPQFIFQYYEEEERQRGNFPDRFSGHQFPNYSSELNVNALLLGDSALYLCASSSNAGELFFGEGSRLTVL.

The chain has TRBV29-1 and TRBJ2-1, with D uncertain. Germline assignment: CDR1 SQVTM and CDR2 ANQGSEA. The CDR3 is 16 amino acids. V lost 5 bases, J lost 1 base, and 18 bases lay in between. CDR3 nucleotides: TGCAGCGTTCTGTATTGGTCTGGTGTTTCCTACAATGAGCAGTTCTTC. It translates to CSVLYWSGVSYNEQFF.

This clone was detected only once. V usage is TRBV28 and J usage is TRBJ1-5; the D gene is possibly TRBD1 (5 bases). Trimming shortened V by 3 bases and J by 5 bases, and 11 bases separated the two germline ends. From germline, CDR1 is MDHEN and CDR2 SYDVKM. The CDR3 has 14 residues. Here the CDR3 reads CASSFSTGYQPQHF. Here the CDR3 DNA reads TGTGCCAGCAGTTTTAGTACAGGTTATCAGCCCCAGCATTTT.

This rearrangement joins TRBV19 to TRBJ1-1; no definite D call. The CDR3 runs 14 residues. V was shortened by 3 bases and J by 7 bases, with 15 bases between the two germline ends. Germline V CDR1 and CDR2: LNHDA, SQIVND (reference sequence). The CDR3 DNA is TGTGCCAGTAGTATGAGGGTCAGAGTAGATGAAGCTTTCTTT. It codes for CASSMRVRVDEAFF. Using reference TRBV19 and TRBJ1-1 for the parts outside the CDR3, the full variable domain is DGGITQSPKYLFRKEGQNVTLSCEQNLNHDAMYWYRQDPGQGLRLIYYSQIVNDFQKGDIAEGYSVSREKKESFPLTVTSAQKNPTAFYLCASSMRVRVDEAFFGQGTRLTVV.

V and J are TRBV5-4 and TRBJ1-2; D unresolved. V was clipped by 4 bases and J by 8 bases, with 18 bases between them. CDR1 is SGHNT and CDR2 is YYREEE in the germline V gene (reference sequence). This CDR3 comprises 14 residues. As DNA, the CDR3 is TGTGCCAGCAGCGGGGTCACCTCCCTAAGGGGCTACACCTTC. Its protein is CASSGVTSLRGYTF.

With respect to this clone: The germline gene is not matched at one end of the junction; a read error may be the cause. V usage is TRBV7-7 and J usage is TRBJ2-7, with D perhaps assigned TRBD1 or TRBD2 (6 bases each). Germline values: CDR1 SSHAT, CDR2 FNYEAQ (reference sequence). The CDR3 length is 16 residues. This chain's CDR3 is CASSRGGLAKEYEQYF. CDR3 DNA: TGTGCTAGCAGCCGTGGGGGGCTAGCGAAAGAATACGAGCAGTACTTC.

J is TRBJ1-1 and V is TRBV18; D is possibly TRBD1 (5 bases). CDR1 is KGHSH, CDR2 LQKENI, per germline. The CDR3 extends over 15 amino acids. Trimming removed 0 bases at V and 5 bases at J, with 13 bases between. CDR3 coding DNA: TGTGCCAGCTCACCACCATTGGGAGGGGAAACTGAAGCTTTCTTT. As protein: CASSPPLGGETEAFF.

This sequence joins TRBV4-2 and TRBJ1-1, with a possible D match to TRBD1 (5 bases). The CDR3 runs 14 residues. CDR1 is LGHNA and CDR2 is YNFKEQ in the germline V gene. V was shortened by 0 bases and J by 7 bases, with 12 bases between the two germline ends. DNA of the CDR3: TGTGCCAGCAGCCAAGATAGGAGGGGTGATGAAGCTTTCTTT. This translates into CASSQDRRGDEAFF.